The 16 T cell receptor beta chains given below trace back to one sample, sequenced in a study of OX40 agonist ivuxolimab in advanced cancers. Assay used: immunoSEQ multiplex PCR; TCRdb lists only in-frame clones, some missing. This table holds 25,000 to 30,000 clones, 86% found once. The sample consisted of CD4+ or CD8+ T cells sorted from blood, taken in a trial of the OX40 agonist ivuxolimab. These receptors originate from an adult with an advanced solid tumor such as melanoma, head and neck, liver or kidney cancer.

This clone was recorded once. This chain joins TRBV19 and TRBJ2-3; 8 bases map to TRBD1. CDR1 LNHDA and CDR2 SQIVND come from the germline V gene (reference sequence). This CDR3 contains 14 residues. Trimming removed 5 bases from V and 5 bases from J; junction bases left unmatched: 6. CDR3 DNA sequence: TGTGCCAGTAGTGGGGCAGGGGGCATAGATACGCAGTATTTT. This encodes CASSGAGGIDTQYF.

The chain has TRBV7-5 and TRBJ2-7; TRBD1, as called in the table, went unchecked against the DNA. TRBV7-5 is given as a pseudogene. This CDR3 comprises 12 residues. In nucleotides, the CDR3 is TGTGCCAGCAGCTTCCATCCCTACGAGCAGTACTTC. This gives the protein CASSFHPYEQYF.

The V and J genes are TRBV5-4 and TRBJ1-1, with TRBD1 as a possible D gene (6 bases). With 0 bases removed from V and 9 bases from J, the gap between germline ends came to 12 bases. This CDR3 is 13 amino acids long. Germline V CDR1 and CDR2: SGHNT, YYREEE (reference sequence). The CDR3 DNA reads as TGTGCCAGCAGCTTGGCCGGCGGGACAAAAGCTTTCTTT. Its translation is CASSLAGGTKAFF.

The chain has TRBV4-1 and TRBJ2-7; D is undetermined. Germline CDR1 and CDR2: MGHRA and YSYEKL. The CDR3 runs 12 residues. V was cut by 1 base and J by 3 bases, with 4 bases left in between. The CDR3 loop is CASSQVGYEQYF. The CDR3, as DNA: TGCGCCAGCAGCCAAGTGGGCTACGAGCAGTACTTC.

This clone appeared a few times. This chain uses TRBV9 with TRBJ1-1; 9 bases map to TRBD1. The V gene end was trimmed by 4 bases and the J gene end by 1 base; junction bases not matched to a gene: 8. Germline V gene lookup returns CDR1 SGDLS and CDR2 YYNGEE. The CDR3 covers 16 residues. CDR3 sequence (DNA): TGTGCCAGCAGCCATAACAGGGGGCGAGGGAACACTGAAGCTTTCTTT. This translates into CASSHNRGRGNTEAFF.

This clone has a handful of counts. The J gene is TRBJ2-5, the V gene TRBV9, with a possible D match to TRBD1 (5 bases). This CDR3 is built from 15 residues. Trimming left V 0 bases short and J 4 bases short, with 13 bases between. Germline-derived CDR1 and CDR2 are SGDLS and YYNGEE. In nucleotides, the CDR3 is TGTGCCAGCAGCGTAGGGGGCACCCACGGAGAGACCCAGTACTTC. Its translation: CASSVGGTHGETQYF.

The chain uses TRBV2 and TRBJ2-7, with D possibly matching TRBD2 (6 bases). Germline CDR1 and CDR2: SNHLY and FYNNEI. The ends were cut back, 4 bases at V and 1 base at J, with 8 bases in the middle. The CDR3 sequence is 13 residues long. The DNA for the CDR3 is TGTGCCAGCAGTGCCGGGACTTCCTACGAGCAGTACTTC. Encoded protein: CASSAGTSYEQYF.

The rearrangement links TRBV7-9 to TRBJ1-5, with D hard to call. Germline V CDR1 and CDR2: SEHNR, FQNEAQ (reference sequence). The length of the CDR3 is 13 residues. Trimming shortened V by 5 bases and J by 0 bases, and 5 bases separated the two germline ends. The CDR3 DNA reads TGTGCCAGCAGCGTCGATAGCAATCAGCCCCAGCATTTT. Its translation: CASSVDSNQPQHF.

The J gene is TRBJ2-7, the V gene TRBV5-4, with D unresolved. CDR1 and CDR2 from the germline V gene are SGHNT and YYREEE (reference sequence). The CDR3 covers 11 residues. The germline V and J ends were trimmed by 2 bases and 5 bases, with 5 bases remaining between them. The CDR3 is CASSLFNEQYF. DNA for the CDR3: TGTGCCAGCAGCTTATTTAACGAGCAGTACTTC.

A few counts support this clone. The chain carries TRBV6-1 and TRBJ1-5, with D possibly TRBD1 on 6 matching bases. CDR1 MNHNS and CDR2 SASEGT come from the germline V gene. The CDR3 is made up of 16 amino acids. The V end lost 1 base, the J end lost 2 bases, and 12 bases lay between the germline ends. The CDR3 here is CASSEERGGGNQPQHF. The CDR3 DNA reads as TGTGCCAGCAGTGAAGAGAGAGGGGGTGGCAATCAGCCCCAGCATTTT.

The V call is TRBV7-9, the J call TRBJ2-5; possibly TRBD1 or TRBD2 for D (5 bases each). V lost 5 bases and J lost 5, with 21 bases in between. The CDR3 is 16 amino acids. CDR1 is SEHNR, CDR2 FQNEAQ, per germline (reference sequence). The CDR3 protein is CASSITGTPDGETQYF. CDR3 sequence (DNA): TGTGCCAGCAGCATTACCGGGACGCCGGATGGGGAGACCCAGTACTTC.

The chain uses TRBV4-1 and TRBJ1-5; D is ambiguous. V lost 1 base, J lost 3 bases, and 7 bases lay in between. Germline V gives CDR1 MGHRA, CDR2 YSYEKL. The CDR3 contains 14 residues. CDR3 loop: CASSQAADNQPQHF. CDR3 DNA sequence: TGCGCCAGCAGCCAAGCGGCAGACAATCAGCCCCAGCATTTT.

This clone came up a few times. The rearrangement links TRBV7-9 to TRBJ2-2; no firm D call. Trimming took 8 bases from V and 3 from J, leaving 4 bases between them. Germline lookup yields CDR1 SEHNR and CDR2 FQNEAQ (reference sequence). This CDR3 contains 11 residues. This CDR3 reads CASGYTGELFF. CDR3 DNA sequence: TGTGCCAGCGGTTACACCGGGGAGCTGTTTTTT.

The V and J genes are TRBV27 and TRBJ2-3; 10 bases line up with TRBD1. Germline V lookup: CDR1 MNHEY, CDR2 SMNVEV (reference sequence). CDR3 length: 15 amino acids. V trimming: 2 bases; J trimming: 3 bases; junction bases outside the gene matches: 2. In DNA form, the CDR3 reads TGTGCCAGCAGTTTAGGGACAGGGGCTACAGATACGCAGTATTTT. Translating it yields CASSLGTGATDTQYF.

The V gene is TRBV9, the J gene TRBJ2-5, with no clear D. Germline V gene data show CDR1 as SGDLS and CDR2 as YYNGEE. This CDR3 has 11 amino acids. Trimming removed 7 bases at V and 4 bases at J, with 8 bases between. CDR3 bases: TGTGCCAGCGGTTCAGTAGAGACCCAGTACTTC. The encoded protein is CASGSVETQYF. Looking up the rest from reference TRBV9 and TRBJ2-5 gives the full variable domain: DSGVTQTPKHLITATGQRVTLRCSPRSGDLSVYWYQQSLDQGLQFLIQYYNGEERAKGNILERFSAQQFPDLHSELNLSSLELGDSALYFCASGSVETQYFGPGTRLLVL.

The chain carries TRBV4-1 and TRBJ2-1; D might be TRBD1 or TRBD2, each matching 5 bases. The CDR3 covers 15 residues. Trimming shortened V by 3 bases and J by 0 bases, and 9 bases separated the two germline ends. In germline, CDR1 is MGHRA, CDR2 YSYEKL. CDR3 in DNA: TGCGCCAGCAGCCAGTCAGGGAGCTCCTACAATGAGCAGTTCTTC. It encodes CASSQSGSSYNEQFF.